This T cell receptor beta chain appears in the sequencing data of a study of T-cell reconstitution after alpha-beta-depleted transplantation in children. There are many counts of this clonotype. As it was prepared, the TCRbeta library received unique molecular identifiers. MiXCR, run by TCRdb on the PCR reads, gives a single entry per CDR3 protein. This sample has approximately 490,000 distinct CDR3 sequences, with under 15% found just once. The V gene end was trimmed by 10 bases and the J gene end by 5 bases; junction bases not matched to a gene: 10. There are 15 residues in the CDR3. The sequence derives from a human donor who donated a stem cell graft to a child with combined immunodeficiency. V and J are TRBV12-3 or TRBV12-4 and TRBJ2-1; 11 positions match TRBD2. The source material was PBMCs from the stem cell graft donor, sampled from the stem cell graft. The CDR3 reads CATVGSLAGDNEQFF. In DNA form, the CDR3 reads TGTGCCACCGTTGGGTCACTAGCGGGGGACAATGAGCAGTTCTTC.